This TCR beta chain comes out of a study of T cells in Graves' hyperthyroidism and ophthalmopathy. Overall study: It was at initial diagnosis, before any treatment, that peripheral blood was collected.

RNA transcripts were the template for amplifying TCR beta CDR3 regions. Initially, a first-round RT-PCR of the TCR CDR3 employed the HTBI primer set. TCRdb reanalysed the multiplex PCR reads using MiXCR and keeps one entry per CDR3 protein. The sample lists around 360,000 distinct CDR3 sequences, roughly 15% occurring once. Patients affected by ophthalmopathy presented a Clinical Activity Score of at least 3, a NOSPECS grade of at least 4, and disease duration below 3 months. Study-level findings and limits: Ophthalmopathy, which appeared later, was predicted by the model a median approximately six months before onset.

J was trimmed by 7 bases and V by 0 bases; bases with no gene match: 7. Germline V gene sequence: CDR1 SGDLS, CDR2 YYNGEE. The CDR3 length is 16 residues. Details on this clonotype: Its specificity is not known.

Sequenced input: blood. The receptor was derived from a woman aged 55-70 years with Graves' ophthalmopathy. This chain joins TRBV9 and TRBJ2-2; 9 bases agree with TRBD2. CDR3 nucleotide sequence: TGTGCCAGCAGCGTAGGCGGGAGGGCCGGGATCGGGGAGCTGTTTTTT. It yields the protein CASSVGGRAGIGELFF.